A single sample is the source of the 17 T cell receptor beta chains below, sequenced in a study of regulatory T cells in long-lasting Graves disease. Assembly of TCR beta libraries relied on iRepertoire HTBI primers together with Arm-PCR of CDR3 regions. TCRdb processed the multiplex PCR reads anew with MiXCR; each CDR3 protein has one entry. The profile covers fewer than 550,000 distinct CDR3 sequences, with roughly 17% appearing a single time and 23% taken by the ten largest. Described time point: newly diagnosed GD, antithyroid drugs for less than 3 months. Construction of the TCR library relied on RNA isolated from PBMCs. Another study also made use of these data, one on T cells in Graves' hyperthyroidism and ophthalmopathy.

Here the sequenced sample was peripheral blood mononuclear cells (PBMCs), taken at new diagnosis, from a patient treated with antithyroid drugs. These receptors were obtained from a woman younger than 35 with Graves disease.

This clonotype was seen at least ten times. The chain is built from TRBV20-1 and TRBJ2-7, with 8 bases matching TRBD1. Unmatched junction bases numbered 2, after V lost 1 base and J lost 0 bases. The CDR3 is 14 amino acids. Germline CDR1 is DFQATT and CDR2 is SNEGSKA (reference sequence). The CDR3 is CSARGTGLSYEQYF. Here the CDR3 DNA reads TGCAGTGCTAGAGGGACAGGGCTCTCCTACGAGCAGTACTTC.

This clonotype showed up just a few times. V is TRBV7-9 and J is TRBJ1-2; a possible D gene is TRBD1 (6 bases). Germline V CDR1 and CDR2: SEHNR, FQNEAQ (reference sequence). The V end lost 5 bases, the J end lost 4 bases, and 8 bases lay between the germline ends. CDR3 length: 12 residues. CDR3 bases: TGTGCCAGCAGCCAGGACAGCTATGGCTACACCTTC. It encodes CASSQDSYGYTF.

This clonotype was seen a handful of times. The chain recombines TRBV19 with TRBJ1-1, with TRBD1 matching over 8 bases. The CDR3 is made up of 14 amino acids. Trimming at V came to 4 bases and at J to 0 bases, leaving 1 base not matched to a gene. CDR1 and CDR2 (germline): LNHDA, SQIVND (reference sequence). The CDR3 DNA follows: TGTGCCAGTAGTAAACAGGGGGTGAACACTGAAGCTTTCTTT. This translates into CASSKQGVNTEAFF.

This clonotype occurred many times. The J gene is TRBJ2-2, the V gene TRBV15, with D hard to call. From germline, CDR1 is LNHNV and CDR2 YYDKDF (reference sequence). Deletions cut 4 bases from V and 3 bases from J, with 3 bases between. The CDR3 is 12 amino acids. In DNA form, the CDR3 reads TGTGCCACCAGCAAGGACACCGGGGAGCTGTTTTTT. Its translation: CATSKDTGELFF.

This clonotype has just a few counts. The chain couples TRBV5-8 to TRBJ1-2, with 8 bases identical to TRBD1. Germline CDR1 and CDR2: SGHTS and YDEGEE. The V segment lost 4 bases and the J segment 2 bases; nucleotides outside the gene matches: 7. The CDR3 totals 15 residues. Written as DNA, the CDR3 is TGTGCCAGCAGCCGGACAGGGCTATCGAACTATGGCTACACCTTC. This sequence encodes CASSRTGLSNYGYTF.

This clonotype turned up a few times. The chain carries TRBV4-2 and TRBJ2-7; D is possibly TRBD2 (5 bases). V shed 4 bases and J shed 7 bases, with 17 bases lying between them. The CDR3 covers 14 residues. Germline CDR1 LGHNA, CDR2 YNFKEQ. Here the CDR3 DNA reads TGTGCCAGCAGCCGCCAGATTACGAGGGTGGAGCAGTACTTC. Encoded protein: CASSRQITRVEQYF.

About this clonotype: A much larger clonotype is one base distant, so this may be a read error. J is TRBJ2-1 and V is TRBV4-1; 9 bases line up with TRBD2. J lost 8 bases, V lost 6 bases, and 5 bases had no gene match. Germline CDR1 is MGHRA and CDR2 is YSYEKL. The CDR3 covers 13 residues. DNA for the CDR3: TGCGCCAGCAGGAGAATAGCGGGAGATGAGCAGTTCTTC. Translating it yields CASRRIAGDEQFF.

This clonotype was detected ten times or more. This rearrangement joins TRBV7-2 to TRBJ1-2; the D is unclear. From germline, CDR1 is SGHTA and CDR2 FQGNSA. Trimming took off 2 bases at V and 5 bases at J, with 9 bases between the two ends. The CDR3 consists of 13 residues. Here the CDR3 DNA reads TGTGCCAGCAGCTTAAAAACAGATTATGGCTACACCTTC. Translation gives CASSLKTDYGYTF.

This clonotype was observed at least ten times. The chain employs TRBV6-2 or TRBV6-3 and TRBJ2-1; 10 bases are shared with TRBD2. From germline, CDR1 is MNHEY and CDR2 SVGEGT. This CDR3 spans 23 amino acids. After removal of 5 bases from V and 10 bases from J, the junction contained 35 bases not matched to a gene. Here the CDR3 reads CASSAHLGPARVSVSGRAREQFF. CDR3 bases: TGTGCCAGCAGTGCCCATTTAGGGCCCGCCAGGGTATCGGTGAGCGGGAGGGCCCGGGAGCAGTTCTTC.

The chain couples TRBV18 to TRBJ2-5, with unresolved D. Per the germline V gene, CDR1 is KGHSH and CDR2 is LQKENI. V lost 0 bases, J lost 3 bases, and 11 bases lay in between. The length of the CDR3 is 15 residues. The CDR3 nucleotides are TGTGCCAGCTCACCACCGGGTGCGCTCAAAGAGACCCAGTACTTC. Protein sequence: CASSPPGALKETQYF.

The chain carries TRBV5-1 and TRBJ1-2; D is possibly TRBD1 (6 bases). Per the germline V gene, CDR1 is SGHRS and CDR2 is YFSETQ. The CDR3 loop spans 15 amino acids. Trimming stripped 0 bases from V and 3 bases from J, with 12 bases between. DNA of the CDR3: TGCGCCAGCAGCTTGGTGGGGGCGCGGGACTATGGCTACACCTTC. This sequence encodes CASSLVGARDYGYTF.

At least ten counts were recorded for this clonotype. The chain has TRBV5-5 and TRBJ2-7, with TRBD1 matching 7 bases. The V gene's germline CDR1 is SGHKS and CDR2 YYEKEE (reference sequence). This CDR3 is 12 amino acids long. Germline trimming cut 6 bases from V and 5 bases from J; bases unmatched to any gene: 5. CDR3: CASIDRVDEQYF. CDR3 DNA: TGTGCCAGCATCGACAGGGTCGACGAGCAGTACTTC.

The genes are TRBV7-2 and TRBJ1-6; tentative D call: TRBD1 (5 bases). This CDR3 spans 14 amino acids. Trimming cost V 1 base and J 9 bases, with 10 bases left between them. Per the germline V gene, CDR1 is SGHTA and CDR2 is FQGNSA. CDR3 in DNA: TGTGCCAGCAGCTTAGGGCAGGGTGTTTCACCCCTCCACTTT. As protein: CASSLGQGVSPLHF.

This clonotype was found many times. The chain is built from TRBV7-9 and TRBJ2-5; TRBD1 matches at 9 bases. Germline loops: CDR1 SEHNR, CDR2 FQNEAQ (reference sequence). V shed 8 bases and J 5 bases; nucleotides not matched to a gene: 6. This CDR3 contains 13 residues. The CDR3 region has the DNA TGTGCCAGCGGGACAGGGCGGGAGGAGACCCAGTACTTC. Protein product: CASGTGREETQYF.

This clonotype was counted between two and nine times. This rearrangement joins TRBV6-1 to TRBJ2-1, with D perhaps TRBD1 or TRBD2 (5 bases each). V dropped 6 bases and J dropped 10 bases, with 19 bases sitting between them. CDR1 and CDR2 (germline): MNHNS, SASEGT. The CDR3 extends over 14 amino acids. The CDR3 region is CASRGVGLYGEQFF. CDR3 in DNA: TGTGCCAGCAGGGGGGTAGGACTTTATGGGGAGCAGTTCTTC.

In regard to this clonotype: This likely reflects a read error, since a far larger clone is one base away. The chain combines TRBV12-3 or TRBV12-4 with TRBJ2-5; D is undetermined. The J call may be faulty, since TRBJ2-7 better matches the DNA end. This CDR3 comprises 14 residues. This CDR3 is CASSEVWDAYEQYF. CDR3 sequence (DNA): TGTGCCAGCAGTGAAGTGTGGGATGCCTACGAGCAGTACTTC.

There are a few counts of this clonotype. V is TRBV5-1 and J is TRBJ2-7; 12 bases align to TRBD1. CDR3 size: 14 residues. J lost 7 bases, V lost 7 bases, and 9 bases had no gene match. The germline V gene has CDR1 SGHRS and CDR2 YFSETQ. In DNA, the CDR3 is TGCGCCAGCTCTAAGGGACAGGGGGCGCTTGAGCAGTACTTC. Translated: CASSKGQGALEQYF.